A selection of T cell receptor beta chains follows, all from one sample in a study of PD-1 blockade in mismatch repair-deficient tumors. The table came from immunoSEQ multiplex PCR; TCRdb's copy has only in-frame clones and leaves some out. Of fewer than 100,000 clones listed, 81% are singletons. The specimen was peripheral blood, collected 12 weeks after starting pembrolizumab. These receptors were taken from an adult with mismatch repair-deficient cancer. Each CDR3 is given with its conserved first and last residue. Fields, in order: D gene, V gene, J gene, CDR3 protein. A D gene is named only where the DNA matches it firmly.

-	TRBV7-6	TRBJ2-3	CASSQYGSTDTQYF
TRBD2	TRBV25-1	TRBJ2-1	CASRGAGGQGNEQFF
-	TRBV10-3	TRBJ1-2	CAISLGATYGYTF
TRBD1	TRBV5-1	TRBJ2-5	CASSGDGTGGETQYF
-	TRBV29-1	TRBJ2-5	CSARTDQETQYF
TRBD1	TRBV7-2	TRBJ2-3	CASSSGTGVLDTQYF
-	TRBV4-1	TRBJ1-4	CASSQGVLQGRANEKLFF
TRBD1	TRBV10-3	TRBJ2-5	CAISEQPGTGVVALETQYF
-	TRBV5-1	TRBJ2-1	CASSSYPGDYNEQFF
-	TRBV30	TRBJ1-4	CAWSQGQEKLFF
-	TRBV7-8	TRBJ2-3	CASSLDLGADTQYF
-	TRBV5-6	TRBJ1-1	CASSLGRNTEAFF
TRBD2	TRBV19	TRBJ2-7	CASSIVGLGNNEQYF
-	TRBV10-3	TRBJ1-1	CAISGDGGAEAFF
-	TRBV28	TRBJ2-4	CASSLLEGLIFGNIQYF
-	TRBV9	TRBJ1-3	CASSATVRNSGNTIYF
-	TRBV29-1	TRBJ2-1	CSAYVRTVYYNEQFF
TRBD1	TRBV28	TRBJ2-2	CASTPLDRGSGTGELFF
-	TRBV29-1	TRBJ2-1	CSLTQGWPPYNEQFF
TRBD1	TRBV5-6	TRBJ2-2	CASSLIDRAVEELFF
-	TRBV6-1	TRBJ2-1	CASSQSRTGKNEQFF
-	TRBV7-2	TRBJ2-3	CASSWGPEDTQYF
TRBD1	TRBV2	TRBJ2-7	CASSDGQGPYEQYF
-	TRBV5-8	TRBJ1-2	CASRPRANYGYTF
-	TRBV7-2	TRBJ2-7	CASSFFRDTSEQYF
TRBD2	TRBV25-1	TRBJ2-3	CASSETSLGSGADTQYF
-	TRBV11-2	TRBJ2-1	CASSLVAYYNEQFF
-	TRBV9	TRBJ2-4	CATNSGFIAKNIQYF
-	TRBV7-2	TRBJ1-5	CASSFTGYSNQPQHF
-	TRBV11-2	TRBJ2-7	CASSPGLPGIHEQYF
TRBD1	TRBV7-9	TRBJ1-4	CASSRRQGVQATNEKLFF
-	TRBV30	TRBJ1-1	CAWETGSVSAFF
-	TRBV5-1	TRBJ1-5	CASSYQGNQPQHF
-	TRBV9	TRBJ2-3	CASSVGRAGPDTQYF
-	TRBV9	TRBJ1-1	CASSPQWTANTEAFF
TRBD1	TRBV6-1	TRBJ2-1	CASSEGGQGPYNEQFF
TRBD1	TRBV5-1	TRBJ1-2	CASSSLRDSGYTF
-	TRBV4-1	TRBJ1-1	CASSLAGGNTEAFF
-	TRBV18	TRBJ1-2	CASSPFGGGGYTF
-	TRBV5-5	TRBJ2-1	CASSSGQWSYNEQFF
-	TRBV29-1	TRBJ2-4	CSVGVRDSPSNIQYF
-	TRBV19	TRBJ2-6	CASRWNSGANVLTF